The 17 T cell receptor beta chains below come from one sample, sequenced in a study of T cell repertoires in cytomegalovirus infection. MiXCR, run by TCRdb on the reads, gives a single entry per CDR3 protein. The sample records some 680,000 distinct CDR3 sequences, roughly a third being singletons. Sequencing was done on a sample of PBMCs. The receptors originated from a human donor in good health (CMV status not recorded). Some clones in this sample may be carry-over from other donors' samples.

The rearrangement uses TRBV20-1 and TRBJ2-7; possibly TRBD2 for D (6 bases). V lost 3 bases to trimming and J lost 6 bases, with 21 bases between them. Germline V gene lookup returns CDR1 DFQATT and CDR2 SNEGSKA (reference sequence). The CDR3 covers 15 residues. DNA of the CDR3: TGCAGTGCTAGTTCGGGACTTTCGTTTCGGGCCGAGCAGTACTTC. It yields the protein CSASSGLSFRAEQYF.

The chain couples TRBV30 to TRBJ2-3, with a weak D call TRBD2 (5 bases). The germline V gene encodes CDR1 GTSNPN and CDR2 SVGIG (reference sequence). The CDR3 sequence is 13 residues long. Trimming removed 7 bases from V and 5 bases from J, with 16 bases in between. CDR3 sequence: CASQRAVEDTQYF. For the CDR3, the DNA is TGTGCCTCCCAGAGGGCGGTTGAAGATACGCAGTATTTT.

J is TRBJ2-2 and V is TRBV5-6; no definite D call. From germline, CDR1 is SGHDT and CDR2 YYEEEE. The V end lost 2 bases, the J end lost 5 bases, and 13 bases lay between the germline ends. The CDR3 is 15 amino acids. The CDR3 reads CASSLYNGGTGELFF. The DNA of the CDR3 is TGTGCCAGCAGCTTATATAACGGTGGGACCGGGGAGCTGTTTTTT.

The chain employs TRBV19 and TRBJ1-3; no clear D gene. Per germline, CDR1 LNHDA and CDR2 SQIVND (reference sequence). This CDR3 contains 15 residues. Trimming took 2 bases from V and 0 from J, leaving 8 bases between them. CDR3 region: CASSITGGSGNTIYF. CDR3 nucleotides: TGTGCCAGTAGTATAACTGGTGGCTCTGGAAACACCATATATTTT.

Notes on this clonotype: A read error is likely, as this CDR3 ends without the conserved phenylalanine or tryptophan. The DNA is omitted, as the CDR3 cannot be located on it reliably, and the CDR3 follows TCRdb's listing. The chain is built from TRBV7-9 and TRBJ2-1; whether TRBD2, the table's D call, matches the DNA was not checked. The CDR3 has 16 amino acids, counting both end residues. In germline, CDR1 is SEHNR, CDR2 FQNEAQ (reference sequence). This chain's CDR3 is CASSHGTSSLPDEQLL.

This clonotype turned up a few times. The CDR3 DNA reads as TGTGCCAGCAGCTCCGTGACAGGGCTCTATGGCTACACCTTC. Translated, it gives CASSSVTGLYGYTF. The chain uses TRBV28 and TRBJ1-2; 7 nucleotides match TRBD1. Germline trimming cut 6 bases from V and 4 bases from J; bases unmatched to any gene: 8. CDR1 is MDHEN, CDR2 SYDVKM, per germline. The CDR3 is 14 residues long.

This chain links TRBV6-6 with TRBJ1-1, with D perhaps TRBD1 (5 bases). The CDR3 extends over 14 amino acids. V lost 11 bases to trimming and J lost 0 bases, with 16 bases between them. Germline V CDR1 and CDR2: MNHNY, SVGAGI (reference sequence). The CDR3 here is CARIPDSLNTEAFF. The CDR3 DNA is TGTGCCCGAATCCCAGACAGCCTGAACACTGAAGCTTTCTTT.

The chain links TRBV20-1 to TRBJ2-4, with TRBD2 as a possible D gene (6 bases). CDR3 length: 15 residues. V dropped 7 bases and J dropped 0 bases, with 16 bases sitting between them. Per the germline V gene, CDR1 is DFQATT and CDR2 is SNEGSKA (reference sequence). CDR3 region: CSVRRDLIAKNIQYF. The CDR3 nucleotides read TGCAGTGTCAGGCGGGACCTCATAGCCAAAAACATTCAGTACTTC.

There are a few counts of this clonotype. The V gene is TRBV28, the J gene TRBJ1-2; D gene ambiguous. The CDR3 totals 14 residues. The V gene's germline CDR1 is MDHEN and CDR2 SYDVKM. Trimming shortened V by 6 bases and J by 6 bases, and 17 bases separated the two germline ends. The CDR3 region is CASSLSWQRHGYTF. CDR3 nucleotides: TGTGCCAGCAGCCTGAGTTGGCAGAGACATGGCTACACCTTC.

Here the CDR3 reads CASSPRGGGGLNEQYF. CDR3 nucleotide sequence: TGTGCCAGCAGTCCCAGGGGAGGGGGAGGGTTGAACGAGCAGTACTTC. The rearrangement uses TRBV9 and TRBJ2-7; D possibly corresponds to TRBD2 (7 bases). Looked up from germline, CDR1 is SGDLS and CDR2 is YYNGEE. The CDR3 contains 16 residues. The V end was cut by 5 bases, the J end by 5 bases, with 23 bases between.

The CDR3: CASSLWGTVGGYTF. The DNA for the CDR3 is TGTGCCAGCAGCTTGTGGGGAACGGTCGGGGGCTACACCTTC. The chain carries TRBV5-4 and TRBJ1-2, with unresolved D. Germline V CDR1 and CDR2: SGHNT, YYREEE (reference sequence). The CDR3 spans 14 residues. V shed 1 base and J shed 8 bases, with 15 bases lying between them.

This clonotype was counted at least ten times. One end of the junction varies from germline; a read error may be responsible. The V call is TRBV12-3 or TRBV12-4, the J call TRBJ1-1; D gene uncertain. The CDR3 runs 11 residues. CDR3 DNA: TGTGCCAGCAGCTTAGGAACTGAAGCTTTCTTT. Translated, it gives CASSLGTEAFF.

V gene TRBV20-1 combines with J gene TRBJ1-6; maybe TRBD1 (6 bases). V was trimmed by 5 bases and J by 0 bases, leaving 17 bases between them. CDR1 and CDR2 (germline): DFQATT, SNEGSKA (reference sequence). The CDR3 has 17 amino acids. CDR3 sequence reads: CSAEDSSRSSYNSPLHF. DNA for the CDR3: TGCAGTGCTGAGGACAGCTCTAGGAGCTCCTATAATTCACCCCTCCACTTT.

To note about this clonotype: An end of the junction differs from the germline gene, which may be a read error. The CDR3 DNA reads TGTGCAAGCAGTTTAAGGGACTCCTACGAGAAGTACTTC. Translation: CASSLRDSYEKYF. The chain employs TRBV27 and TRBJ2-7; the D gene is possibly TRBD2 (6 bases). CDR3 size: 13 residues. Per germline, CDR1 MNHEY and CDR2 SMNVEV (reference sequence).

The chain has TRBV7-9 and TRBJ2-1; D gene unclear. Germline assignment: CDR1 SEHNR and CDR2 FQNEAQ (reference sequence). Trimming cost V 5 bases and J 9 bases, with 17 bases left between them. The CDR3 has 14 residues. The CDR3 region is CASSPVVGGGEQFF. The CDR3 nucleotides are TGTGCCAGCAGCCCAGTGGTGGGTGGCGGTGAGCAGTTCTTC.

This chain joins TRBV27 and TRBJ2-7; D possibly corresponds to TRBD2 (7 bases). Germline V CDR1 and CDR2: MNHEY, SMNVEV (reference sequence). V lost 5 bases, J lost 5 bases, and 22 bases lay in between. The CDR3 is 16 residues long. The CDR3 loop is CASSPDRLGGDDEQYF. CDR3 in DNA: TGTGCCAGCAGTCCTGACCGACTAGGGGGGGACGACGAGCAGTACTTC.

The chain joins TRBV30 to TRBJ1-1, with D perhaps TRBD1 (6 bases). This CDR3 has 14 amino acids. Germline V lookup: CDR1 GTSNPN, CDR2 SVGIG (reference sequence). The V end was cut by 1 base, the J end by 3 bases, with 12 bases between. The CDR3 sequence: CAWSEGVWDTEAFF. Written as DNA, the CDR3 is TGTGCCTGGAGTGAGGGGGTTTGGGACACTGAAGCTTTCTTT.